This note documents a single TCR beta chain sequence. This entry belongs to a study of T cell changes during pregnancy in multiple sclerosis. Method: immunoSEQ multiplex PCR; TCRdb's copy keeps in-frame clones and lacks some. The sample contains about 39,000 clones, over 75% of which appear only once. V gave up 2 bases and J gave up 4 bases; unmatched junction bases: 7. Germline loops: CDR1 SGHDT, CDR2 YYEEEE. The CDR3 runs to 17 residues. This chain links TRBV5-6 with TRBJ1-3; 12 bases agree with TRBD1. The starting material was CD8+ T cells from peripheral blood mononuclear cells, obtained in the first trimester of pregnancy. The clonotype originates from a female donor with multiple sclerosis, enrolled in a pregnancy study. Here the CDR3 DNA reads TGTGCCAGCAGCTTCGGGACAGGGGGCCTTGGAGGAAACACCATATATTTT. Translated: CASSFGTGGLGGNTIYF.